The 31 T cell receptor beta chains below come from one sample, sequenced in a study of sequential checkpoint blockade in melanoma. TCRdb's table, derived via immunoSEQ multiplex PCR, lists solely in-frame clones and lacks some. Altogether around 5,300 clones are present, roughly 50% being singletons, with the ten largest covering 35% to 50%. Treatment noted: randomized to nivolumab then ipilimumab (arm A) or the reverse (arm B). The sequencing here drew on CD8+ T cells sorted from blood (inferred from file names), taken from a patient given nivolumab and ipilimumab in sequence. The receptors shown here come from a human donor with melanoma.

By sample fraction, this clone is large. This chain joins TRBV9 and TRBJ1-1, with D possibly being TRBD1 (6 bases). V was cut by 0 bases and J by 6 bases, with 6 bases left in between. Per the germline V gene, CDR1 is SGDLS and CDR2 is YYNGEE. This CDR3 comprises 12 residues. This chain's CDR3 is CASSVAGAEAFF. The DNA for the CDR3 is TGTGCCAGCAGCGTAGCAGGGGCTGAAGCTTTCTTT. Drawing the rest from reference TRBV9 and TRBJ1-1, the complete variable domain is DSGVTQTPKHLITATGQRVTLRCSPRSGDLSVYWYQQSLDQGLQFLIQYYNGEERAKGNILERFSAQQFPDLHSELNLSSLELGDSALYFCASSVAGAEAFFGQGTRLTVV.

This chain links TRBV30 with TRBJ2-7; the match to TRBD1 covers 8 bases. With 4 bases clipped from V and 6 bases from J, the junction kept 11 bases outside the gene matches. The CDR3 consists of 14 residues. Germline V gene lookup returns CDR1 GTSNPN and CDR2 SVGIG (reference sequence). CDR3 sequence reads: CAWTPGQVPFEQYF. The CDR3 DNA sequence: TGTGCCTGGACCCCGGGACAGGTTCCCTTCGAGCAGTACTTC.

The chain couples TRBV6-5 to TRBJ2-7; D gene unclear. This CDR3 is built from 15 residues. Germline assignment: CDR1 MNHEY and CDR2 SVGAGI. The germline V and J ends were trimmed by 0 bases and 2 bases, with 11 bases remaining between them. CDR3 loop: CASSYSADSPYEQYF. The CDR3 DNA is TGTGCCAGCAGTTACTCGGCCGATTCCCCCTACGAGCAGTACTTC.

This rearrangement joins TRBV27 to TRBJ2-1; D may be TRBD2 (7 bases). V was shortened by 2 bases and J by 7 bases, with 18 bases between the two germline ends. The CDR3 is made up of 16 amino acids. Per the germline V gene, CDR1 is MNHEY and CDR2 is SMNVEV (reference sequence). CDR3 loop: CASSLKGEGLRNEQFF. Written as DNA, the CDR3 is TGTGCCAGCAGTTTAAAGGGGGAGGGGTTGAGGAATGAGCAGTTCTTC.

The rearrangement uses TRBV13 and TRBJ2-7; D not resolved. This CDR3 is built from 12 residues. The germline gives CDR1 PRHDT, CDR2 FYEKMQ (reference sequence). The V end was cut by 4 bases, the J end by 7 bases, with 11 bases between. The CDR3 loop is CASSSLGREQYF. Written as DNA, the CDR3 is TGTGCCAGCAGCTCCTTGGGCAGGGAGCAGTACTTC.

Regarding this clone: One end of the junction fails to match germline, which may point to a read error. V usage is TRBV9 and J usage is TRBJ2-2; 9 positions match TRBD1. The CDR3 runs to 17 residues. The germline gives CDR1 SGDLS, CDR2 YYNGEE. CDR3 in DNA: TGTGCCGGCAGCGCCAACAGGGGGCGGCCGAACACCGGGGAGCTGTTTTTT. It yields the protein CAGSANRGRPNTGELFF.

This clone turned up a few times. The sample contains more than one DNA sequence encoding this CDR3. The chain employs TRBV5-6 and TRBJ2-1; 7 bases fit TRBD1. Germline CDR1 is SGHDT and CDR2 is YYEEEE. CDR3 size: 15 residues. The J segment lost 2 bases and the V segment lost 2 bases, leaving 4 bases of the junction unmatched. CDR3 bases: TGTGCCAGCAGCTTCGGGGACAGAGCCTACAATGAGCAGTTCTTC. It is translated as CASSFGDRAYNEQFF.

The CDR3 DNA reads as TGTGCCAGCAGTCCCTGGGGGGGAGGCGAGACCCAGTACTTC. This codes for CASSPWGGGETQYF. This chain joins TRBV5-6 and TRBJ2-5; 7 bases match TRBD2. The CDR3 consists of 14 residues. The V and J ends lost 5 bases and 5 bases, in that order; junction bases with no gene match: 9. From germline, CDR1 is SGHDT and CDR2 YYEEEE.

This clone was observed a handful of times. J is TRBJ2-3 and V is TRBV6-1, with 7 bases that match TRBD1. This CDR3 comprises 15 residues. V shed 5 bases and J 4 bases; nucleotides not matched to a gene: 9. Per germline, CDR1 MNHNS and CDR2 SASEGT. CDR3: CASSRNLGGSDTQYF. CDR3 nucleotides: TGTGCCAGCAGTCGTAACTTAGGGGGCTCAGATACGCAGTATTTT.

This chain links TRBV6-5 with TRBJ1-1, with D perhaps TRBD1 (5 bases). The germline V and J ends were trimmed by 3 bases and 4 bases, with 15 bases remaining between them. CDR3 length: 15 residues. CDR1 and CDR2 from the germline V gene are MNHEY and SVGAGI. CDR3 loop: CASSYFPGRGTEAFF. For the CDR3, the DNA is TGTGCCAGCAGTTATTTTCCAGGGCGGGGCACTGAAGCTTTCTTT.

V usage is TRBV30 and J usage is TRBJ1-4, with D possibly TRBD1 on 6 matching bases. The germline V gene has CDR1 GTSNPN and CDR2 SVGIG (reference sequence). V lost 4 bases and J lost 4, with 19 bases in between. This CDR3 has 16 residues. The chain's CDR3 is CAWNRAPQLYNEKLFF. The CDR3 coding sequence is TGTGCCTGGAACAGGGCCCCACAACTTTATAATGAAAAACTGTTTTTT.

The V gene is TRBV11-2, the J gene TRBJ2-7; unclear D gene. CDR1 and CDR2 (germline): SGHAT, FQNNGV. The CDR3 length is 13 residues. V lost 1 base and J lost 3, with 7 bases in between. CDR3 residues: CASSLAPDYEQYF. The CDR3 nucleotides read TGTGCCAGCAGCTTAGCTCCAGACTACGAGCAGTACTTC. The whole variable domain, filled in from reference TRBV11-2 and TRBJ2-7, reads EAGVAQSPRYKIIEKRQSVAFWCNPISGHATLYWYQQILGQGPKLLIQFQNNGVVDDSQLPKDRFSAERLKGVDSTLKIQPAKLEDSAVYLCASSLAPDYEQYFGPGTRLTVT.

The rearrangement links TRBV4-3 to TRBJ2-1; TRBD1 is a possible D gene (5 bases). The CDR3 is 15 amino acids. Germline lookup yields CDR1 LGHNA and CDR2 YSLEER. V dropped 0 bases and J dropped 6 bases, with 12 bases sitting between them. CDR3 nucleotide sequence: TGCGCCAGCAGCCAAGATAGGGGCAGGGTCAATGAGCAGTTCTTC. Protein sequence: CASSQDRGRVNEQFF.

The chain has TRBV9 and TRBJ2-5; 12 bases agree with TRBD2. This CDR3 spans 16 amino acids. Germline V CDR1 and CDR2: SGDLS, YYNGEE. Trimming at V came to 4 bases and at J to 5 bases, leaving 9 bases not matched to a gene. CDR3 DNA sequence: TGTGCCAGCAGCCAAACTAGCGGGGGGCCAGGGGAGACCCAGTACTTC. Translating it yields CASSQTSGGPGETQYF.

This clone was counted only a few times. The CDR3 protein is CAGGGGGGNQPQHF. CDR3 coding DNA: TGTGCCGGGGGGGGTGGGGGGGGCAATCAGCCCCAGCATTTT. This chain links TRBV30 with TRBJ1-5, with D tentatively TRBD1 (5 bases). Germline V CDR1 and CDR2: GTSNPN, SVGIG (reference sequence). CDR3 length equals 14 residues. Trimming removed 8 bases at V and 2 bases at J, with 16 bases between.

This clone appeared a few times. The chain couples TRBV29-1 to TRBJ1-2, with D maybe TRBD1 (5 bases). The CDR3 covers 11 residues. The germline V gene has CDR1 SQVTM and CDR2 ANQGSEA. Trimming shortened V by 7 bases and J by 0 bases, and 6 bases separated the two germline ends. This CDR3 is CSATANYGYTF. In DNA form, the CDR3 reads TGCAGCGCGACAGCTAACTATGGCTACACCTTC.

V gene TRBV4-3 combines with J gene TRBJ2-7; TRBD2 agrees at 7 bases. The V gene end was trimmed by 1 base and the J gene end by 3 bases; junction bases not matched to a gene: 3. Germline CDR1 and CDR2: LGHNA and YSLEER. CDR3 size: 14 residues. In DNA form, the CDR3 reads TGCGCCAGCAGCCAAGGGGGGAGGGTCTACGAGCAGTACTTC. Translating it yields CASSQGGRVYEQYF.

Details on this clone: Relative to the germline gene, one junction end is altered; a read error may explain this. The chain links TRBV23-1 to TRBJ1-1; the D gene is possibly TRBD1 (5 bases). TRBV23-1 is an open reading frame, and its role is uncertain. The CDR3 extends over 11 amino acids. The CDR3 here is CASSQSWDCLF. The CDR3 DNA reads as TGCGCCAGCAGTCAATCGTGGGACTGCCTCTTT.

This clone is deemed medium-sized. The chain recombines TRBV6-5 with TRBJ2-1; D is possibly TRBD1 (6 bases). Germline assignment: CDR1 MNHEY and CDR2 SVGAGI. V gave up 6 bases and J gave up 0 bases, with 9 bases separating them. This CDR3 spans 14 amino acids. CDR3 bases: TGTGCCAGCAGGAGGGGGAGCTCCTACAATGAGCAGTTCTTC. It yields the protein CASRRGSSYNEQFF.

The rearrangement uses TRBV2 and TRBJ2-3; possible D gene TRBD2, 6 bases. CDR3 length: 14 amino acids. Trimming left V 7 bases short and J 2 bases short, with 13 bases between. Per germline, CDR1 SNHLY and CDR2 FYNNEI. The chain's CDR3 is CASKDSGYTDTQYF. The CDR3 nucleotides read TGTGCCAGCAAGGATAGCGGATACACAGATACGCAGTATTTT.

Only a few counts were recorded for this clone. Other DNA sequences in the sample encode the same CDR3. This chain connects TRBV7-9 to TRBJ2-7; D might be TRBD2 (6 bases). This CDR3 has 14 residues. The ends were cut back, 0 bases at V and 3 bases at J, with 9 bases in the middle. In germline, CDR1 is SEHNR, CDR2 FQNEAQ (reference sequence). The CDR3, as DNA: TGTGCCAGCAGCTTAGCGGGGGGTCGCTACGAGCAGTACTTC. It yields the protein CASSLAGGRYEQYF.

This chain joins TRBV27 and TRBJ1-2, with 8 bases identical to TRBD1. The length of the CDR3 is 14 residues. Germline-derived CDR1 and CDR2 are MNHEY and SMNVEV (reference sequence). After removal of 2 bases from V and 4 bases from J, the junction contained 3 bases not matched to a gene. This CDR3 is CASSLQGAGYGYTF. The CDR3 DNA is TGTGCCAGCAGTTTACAGGGGGCAGGCTATGGCTACACCTTC.

The chain joins TRBV4-3 to TRBJ2-1; D possibly corresponds to TRBD1 (5 bases). Trimming stripped 0 bases from V and 9 bases from J, with 15 bases between. The CDR3 is 15 amino acids. Germline assignment: CDR1 LGHNA and CDR2 YSLEER. CDR3 in amino acids: CASSQEISGSSEQFF. In nucleotides, the CDR3 is TGCGCCAGCAGCCAAGAGATTTCAGGGTCTAGTGAGCAGTTCTTC.

This clone has a handful of counts. The chain combines TRBV27 with TRBJ1-1, with D perhaps matching TRBD1 (6 bases). V lost 4 bases to trimming and J lost 5 bases, with 14 bases between them. The CDR3 covers 14 residues. Looked up from germline, CDR1 is MNHEY and CDR2 is SMNVEV (reference sequence). As DNA, the CDR3 is TGTGCCAGCAGTTCCGCGACAGGAACAACTGAAGCTTTCTTT. This sequence encodes CASSSATGTTEAFF.

V is TRBV2 and J is TRBJ1-2; 8 nucleotides agree with TRBD1. This CDR3 spans 15 amino acids. Trimming took 7 bases from V and 0 from J; bases not matched to a gene: 7. Germline V lookup: CDR1 SNHLY, CDR2 FYNNEI. CDR3 DNA: TGTGCCAGCAAGGACAGGGCATCGACTAACTATGGCTACACCTTC. Amino acid sequence: CASKDRASTNYGYTF.

Turning to this clone: Additional DNA sequences in this sample encode the identical CDR3. This chain joins TRBV7-9 and TRBJ1-5; D is possibly TRBD1 (5 bases). The V gene lost 3 bases and the J gene lost 4 bases, with 7 bases spanning the gap. The CDR3 consists of 13 residues. Germline CDR1 reads SEHNR; CDR2 reads FQNEAQ (reference sequence). CDR3 residues: CASSFGGNQPQHF. The CDR3 nucleotides are TGTGCCAGCAGCTTTGGGGGGAATCAGCCCCAGCATTTT.

This chain joins TRBV4-3 and TRBJ2-7; TRBD2 aligns across 7 bases. The CDR3 is 17 amino acids. V lost 0 bases and J lost 5; bases outside the gene matches: 13. Germline V gene sequence: CDR1 LGHNA, CDR2 YSLEER. The CDR3 DNA is TGCGCCAGCAGCCAAGACCCGAGCGGGGCAGGGAGGCACGAGCAGTACTTC. This codes for CASSQDPSGAGRHEQYF.

This clone has just a few counts. The chain uses TRBV28 and TRBJ1-5; TRBD1 matches 7 bases. V lost 6 bases to trimming and J lost 3 bases; unmatched junction nucleotides: 8. This CDR3 is built from 15 residues. Germline lookup yields CDR1 MDHEN and CDR2 SYDVKM. DNA of the CDR3: TGTGCCAGCAGCTCCGGGACAGAAAACAATCAGCCCCAGCATTTT. As protein: CASSSGTENNQPQHF.

In regard to this clone: Only one base separates this from a far larger clonotype, so it likely reflects a read error. This chain joins TRBV4-2 and TRBJ1-1, with D uncertain. CDR1 is LGHNA, CDR2 YNFKEQ, per germline. The CDR3 sequence is 12 residues long. CDR3 sequence reads: CASSQGSTAAFF. The DNA for the CDR3 is TGTGCCAGCAGCCAGGGCAGCACTGCAGCTTTCTTT.

This clone appeared once. This chain uses TRBV9 with TRBJ2-2; 13 bases match TRBD2. This CDR3 has 18 residues. V dropped 3 bases and J dropped 6; count of bases not matched to a gene: 11. CDR1 is SGDLS, CDR2 YYNGEE, per germline. CDR3 sequence: CASSGIGLAGERAGELFF. The CDR3 nucleotides read TGTGCCAGCAGCGGTATTGGACTAGCGGGGGAAAGGGCCGGGGAGCTGTTTTTT.

This chain joins TRBV7-2 and TRBJ2-7, with 11 bases that match TRBD1. The CDR3 runs 14 residues. Germline lookup yields CDR1 SGHTA and CDR2 FQGNSA. Trimming at V came to 7 bases and at J to 3 bases, leaving 5 bases not matched to a gene. CDR3 bases: TGTGCCAGCACTCCCGGGACAGGGGGCTACGAGCAGTACTTC. It translates to CASTPGTGGYEQYF.